The 23 T cell receptor beta chains listed next were all sequenced from one sample in a study of control samples from healthy donors and cancer patients. Profiled with immunoSEQ multiplex PCR; TCRdb holds only in-frame clones, not every one. In the table there are 90,000 or so clones, about 87% of which are singletons. The sample was blood. These receptors all come from a woman in her sixties or seventies in good health.

The chain joins TRBV12-3 or TRBV12-4 to TRBJ2-1; 7 positions match TRBD1. Unmatched junction bases numbered 6, after V lost 3 bases and J lost 13 bases. The CDR3 contains 12 residues. The CDR3 sequence is CASSFSTGFQFF. DNA of the CDR3: TGTGCCAGCAGTTTCTCGACAGGGTTTCAGTTCTTC.

The gene calls are TRBV9 and TRBJ1-1; TRBD1 matches at 7 bases. In germline, CDR1 is SGDLS, CDR2 YYNGEE. Trimming took 3 bases from V and 4 from J; bases not matched to a gene: 3. The CDR3 is 13 residues long. The CDR3 is CASSATGSTEAFF. The DNA for the CDR3 is TGTGCCAGCAGCGCGACAGGGTCCACTGAAGCTTTCTTT. Looking up the rest from reference TRBV9 and TRBJ1-1 gives the full variable domain: DSGVTQTPKHLITATGQRVTLRCSPRSGDLSVYWYQQSLDQGLQFLIQYYNGEERAKGNILERFSAQQFPDLHSELNLSSLELGDSALYFCASSATGSTEAFFGQGTRLTVV.

CDR3 DNA: TGCGCCAGCAATGCCGGGACTAGTCGAGATACGCAGTATTTT. Translating gives CASNAGTSRDTQYF. V gene TRBV5-1 combines with J gene TRBJ2-3; 8 bases line up with TRBD2. The CDR3 is 14 residues long. V shed 6 bases and J 5 bases; nucleotides not matched to a gene: 8. CDR1 is SGHRS and CDR2 is YFSETQ in the germline V gene.

The gene calls are TRBV5-4 and TRBJ1-5; tentative D call: TRBD1 (5 bases). V lost 2 bases and J lost 1, with 10 bases in between. The germline CDR1 and CDR2 sequences are SGHNT and YYREEE (reference sequence). The CDR3 spans 15 residues. The CDR3: CASSFGGVSNQPQHF. The CDR3 DNA reads as TGTGCCAGCAGCTTTGGGGGGGTCAGCAATCAGCCCCAGCATTTT.

The rearrangement joins TRBV10-1 to TRBJ2-1; a possible D gene is TRBD2 (6 bases). This CDR3 region has 14 residues. V was pared by 8 bases and J by 8 bases, with 19 bases between. The germline gives CDR1 WNHNN, CDR2 SYGVQD (reference sequence). The CDR3 loop is CASSYRPREDEQFF. DNA of the CDR3: TGCGCCAGCTCTTACCGGCCGAGGGAGGATGAGCAGTTCTTC.

The chain employs TRBV5-1 and TRBJ2-1; TRBD2 is a possible D gene (7 bases). The CDR3 spans 14 residues. CDR1 and CDR2 from the germline V gene are SGHRS and YFSETQ. Deletions cut 4 bases from V and 8 bases from J, with 16 bases between. CDR3 bases: TGCGCCAGCAGCGGGGGGGGCGCGAGTGATGAGCAGTTCTTC. Protein sequence: CASSGGGASDEQFF.

Only one count was recorded for this clone. V is TRBV25-1 and J is TRBJ2-3; a possible D gene is TRBD1 (5 bases). Germline CDR1 reads MGHDK; CDR2 reads SYGVNS. There are 13 residues in the CDR3. V lost 5 bases to trimming and J lost 5 bases, with 11 bases between them. The CDR3 DNA sequence: TGTGCCAGCAGTCTCAGGGTAGGAGATACGCAGTATTTT. Amino acid sequence: CASSLRVGDTQYF. The complete variable domain, with remaining parts taken from reference TRBV25-1 and TRBJ2-3, reads EADIYQTPRYLVIGTGKKITLECSQTMGHDKMYWYQQDPGMELHLIHYSYGVNSTEKGDLSSESTVSRIRTEHFPLTLESARPSHTSQYLCASSLRVGDTQYFGPGTRLTVL.

The genes are TRBV6-2 or TRBV6-3 and TRBJ1-3; D is unclear. CDR3 length equals 14 residues. In germline, CDR1 is MNHEY, CDR2 SVGEGT. V was trimmed by 5 bases and J by 0 bases, leaving 8 bases between them. The CDR3 is CASSMGGSGNTIYF. DNA of the CDR3: TGTGCCAGCAGTATGGGAGGCTCTGGAAACACCATATATTTT.

The V and J genes are TRBV14 and TRBJ2-1; D not resolved. Germline-derived CDR1 and CDR2 are SGHDN and FVKESK. This CDR3 contains 21 residues. V gave up 4 bases and J gave up 6 bases, with 34 bases separating them. The CDR3 loop is CASSPNINSASYSYGVNEQFF. CDR3 nucleotides: TGTGCCAGCAGCCCCAACATAAACTCGGCCTCATATTCGTATGGTGTCAATGAGCAGTTCTTC.

The rearrangement uses TRBV11-3 and TRBJ2-7, with D possibly TRBD2 on 6 matching bases. Germline CDR1 and CDR2: SGHNT and YENEEA. This CDR3 comprises 11 residues. V was cut by 8 bases and J by 3 bases, with 8 bases left in between. The CDR3 DNA reads as TGTGCCAGCTCGGAGGGCTACGAGCAGTACTTC. It codes for CASSEGYEQYF.

This chain connects TRBV12-3 or TRBV12-4 to TRBJ1-2; D not certain. The CDR3 sequence is 12 residues long. V lost 6 bases and J lost 7, with 12 bases in between. CDR3 loop: CASRYSVGGYTF. CDR3 bases: TGTGCCAGCAGATACTCTGTAGGTGGCTACACCTTC.

The V gene is TRBV21-1, the J gene TRBJ1-5. TRBV21-1 is deemed a pseudogene. The CDR3 sequence is 11 residues long. CDR3 in amino acids: CASSNTQPQHF. CDR3 DNA sequence: TGTGCCAGCAGCAATACCCAGCCCCAGCATTTT.

The CDR3 bases are TGTGCCAGTAAATCGGGACAGGGATACAATGAGCAGTTCTTC. This encodes CASKSGQGYNEQFF. The chain carries TRBV19 and TRBJ2-1; TRBD1 aligns across 9 bases. V was pared by 7 bases and J by 4 bases, with 5 bases of the junction left unmatched. The CDR3 covers 14 residues. Germline loops: CDR1 LNHDA, CDR2 SQIVND (reference sequence).

V usage is TRBV27 and J usage is TRBJ1-1; D gene uncertain. Looked up from germline, CDR1 is MNHEY and CDR2 is SMNVEV (reference sequence). Trimming took off 0 bases at V and 5 bases at J, with 7 bases between the two ends. The CDR3 totals 13 residues. The CDR3: CASSLSGGTEAFF. CDR3 bases: TGTGCCAGCAGTTTATCCGGTGGTACTGAAGCTTTCTTT.

The chain is built from TRBV18 and TRBJ1-2; possibly TRBD1 for D (5 bases). Trimming shortened V by 6 bases and J by 5 bases, and 13 bases separated the two germline ends. Germline CDR1 is KGHSH and CDR2 is LQKENI. The CDR3 sequence is 13 residues long. The CDR3, as DNA: TGTGCCAGCTCGCCCGGGACGGAATATGGCTACACCTTC. It encodes CASSPGTEYGYTF.

The J gene is TRBJ2-1, the V gene TRBV29-1; 8 bases fit TRBD1. Germline CDR1 SQVTM, CDR2 ANQGSEA. This CDR3 is built from 17 residues. Trimming took 0 bases from V and 6 from J; bases not matched to a gene: 13. For the CDR3, the DNA is TGCAGCGTTGAAGACCGACAGGGGCGAAGCACCCTCAATGAGCAGTTCTTC. Protein sequence: CSVEDRQGRSTLNEQFF.

This sequence joins TRBV6-5 and TRBJ2-3; possibly TRBD2 for D (6 bases). CDR3 size: 13 residues. Germline V lookup: CDR1 MNHEY, CDR2 SVGAGI. The V end was cut by 6 bases, the J end by 6 bases, with 13 bases between. CDR3 amino acids: CASSPAGRDTQYF. The CDR3 bases are TGTGCCAGCAGCCCCGCGGGGCGGGATACGCAGTATTTT.

This clone appeared once. This rearrangement joins TRBV19 to TRBJ2-5, with 11 bases identical to TRBD1. Germline lookup yields CDR1 LNHDA and CDR2 SQIVND (reference sequence). The ends lost 8 bases at V and 5 bases at J; junction bases unmatched: 4. The CDR3 spans 13 residues. The CDR3 loop reads CASGTGGRETQYF. The CDR3 DNA reads TGTGCCAGTGGGACAGGGGGTAGGGAGACCCAGTACTTC.

The chain carries TRBV19 and TRBJ1-3, with D unresolved. This CDR3 contains 14 residues. V lost 3 bases and J 2 bases, leaving 8 bases between the germline ends. Germline V gene lookup returns CDR1 LNHDA and CDR2 SQIVND (reference sequence). CDR3 sequence reads: CASSIGQTGNTIYF. DNA of the CDR3: TGTGCCAGTAGTATTGGGCAGACTGGAAACACCATATATTTT.

The chain combines TRBV6-2 or TRBV6-3 with TRBJ1-5; D not certain. Germline V CDR1 and CDR2: MNHEY, SVGEGT. V shed 3 bases and J shed 3 bases, with 9 bases lying between them. The CDR3 runs 14 residues. CDR3: CASSYVSNNQPQHF. The CDR3 DNA reads as TGTGCCAGCAGTTATGTCAGCAACAATCAGCCCCAGCATTTT.

This chain joins TRBV15 and TRBJ1-3; D possibly corresponds to TRBD1 (5 bases). The CDR3 consists of 15 residues. Per germline, CDR1 LNHNV and CDR2 YYDKDF (reference sequence). The V and J ends lost 0 bases and 0 bases respectively, with 6 bases between them. The CDR3 nucleotides read TGTGCCACCAGCAGAGACAGGGTCTCTGGAAACACCATATATTTT. Translated, it gives CATSRDRVSGNTIYF.

This chain connects TRBV30 to TRBJ2-7; TRBD2 might be the D (7 bases). The CDR3 is 12 residues long. V was pared by 7 bases and J by 2 bases, with 12 bases between. CDR1 is GTSNPN, CDR2 SVGIG, per germline (reference sequence). As DNA, the CDR3 is TGTGCCTTAGGGGGGGTAACCTACGAGCAGTACTTC. Its protein product is CALGGVTYEQYF.

The genes are TRBV4-3 and TRBJ2-1; possible D gene TRBD1, 5 bases. This CDR3 has 15 amino acids. The germline CDR1 and CDR2 sequences are LGHNA and YSLEER. Trimming took off 0 bases at V and 2 bases at J, with 8 bases between the two ends. The CDR3 nucleotides are TGCGCCAGCAGCCAAGACAGGGAAACCTACAATGAGCAGTTCTTC. This translates into CASSQDRETYNEQFF.